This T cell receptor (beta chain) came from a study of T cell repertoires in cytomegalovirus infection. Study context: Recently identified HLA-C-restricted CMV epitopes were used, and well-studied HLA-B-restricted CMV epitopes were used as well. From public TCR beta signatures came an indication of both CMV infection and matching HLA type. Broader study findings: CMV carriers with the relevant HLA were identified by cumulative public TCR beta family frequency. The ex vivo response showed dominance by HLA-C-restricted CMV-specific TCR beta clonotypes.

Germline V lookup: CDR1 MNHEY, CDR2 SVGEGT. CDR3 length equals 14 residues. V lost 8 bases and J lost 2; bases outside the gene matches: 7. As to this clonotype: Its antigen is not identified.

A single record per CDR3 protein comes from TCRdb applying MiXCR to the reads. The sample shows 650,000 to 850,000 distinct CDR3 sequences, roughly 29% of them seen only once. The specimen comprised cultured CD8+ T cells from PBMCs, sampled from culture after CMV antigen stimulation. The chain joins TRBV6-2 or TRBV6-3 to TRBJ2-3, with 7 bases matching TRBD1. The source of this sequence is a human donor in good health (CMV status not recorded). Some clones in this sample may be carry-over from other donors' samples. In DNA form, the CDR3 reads TGTGCCAGCGATGCAGGGGGTCTCACAGATACGCAGTATTTT. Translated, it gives CASDAGGLTDTQYF.